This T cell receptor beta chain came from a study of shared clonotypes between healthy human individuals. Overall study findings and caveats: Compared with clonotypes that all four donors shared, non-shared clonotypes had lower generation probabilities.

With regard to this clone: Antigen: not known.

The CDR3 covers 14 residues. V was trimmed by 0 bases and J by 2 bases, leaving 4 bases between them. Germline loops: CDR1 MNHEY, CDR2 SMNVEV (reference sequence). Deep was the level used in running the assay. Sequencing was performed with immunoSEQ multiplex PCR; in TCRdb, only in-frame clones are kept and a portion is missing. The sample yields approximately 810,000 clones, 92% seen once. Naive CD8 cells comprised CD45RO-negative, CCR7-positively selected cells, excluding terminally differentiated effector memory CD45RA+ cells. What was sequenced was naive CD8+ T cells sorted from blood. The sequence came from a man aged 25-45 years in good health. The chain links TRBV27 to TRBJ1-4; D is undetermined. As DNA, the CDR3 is TGTGCCAGCAGTTTATCGCCGACTAATGAAAAACTGTTTTTT. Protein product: CASSLSPTNEKLFF.